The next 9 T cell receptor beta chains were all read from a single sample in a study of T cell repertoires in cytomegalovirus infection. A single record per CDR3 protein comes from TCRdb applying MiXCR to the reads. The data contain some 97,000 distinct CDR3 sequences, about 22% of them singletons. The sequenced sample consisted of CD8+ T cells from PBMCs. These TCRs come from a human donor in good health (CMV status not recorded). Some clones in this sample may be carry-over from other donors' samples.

CDR3 DNA sequence: TGTGCCAGCAGCCCCTCGGGCGGCCACAATGAGCAGTTCTTC. It translates to CASSPSGGHNEQFF. V gene TRBV5-6 combines with J gene TRBJ2-1, with D unclear. CDR1 is SGHDT and CDR2 is YYEEEE in the germline V gene. Trimming took 4 bases from V and 5 from J, leaving 13 bases between them. This CDR3 is built from 14 residues.

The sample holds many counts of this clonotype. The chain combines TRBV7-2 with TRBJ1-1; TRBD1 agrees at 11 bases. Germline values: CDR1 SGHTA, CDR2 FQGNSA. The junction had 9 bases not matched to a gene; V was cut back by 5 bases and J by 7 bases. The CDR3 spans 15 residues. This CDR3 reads CASSADRGRRIEAFF. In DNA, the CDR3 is TGTGCCAGCAGCGCGGACAGGGGGCGAAGGATTGAAGCTTTCTTT.

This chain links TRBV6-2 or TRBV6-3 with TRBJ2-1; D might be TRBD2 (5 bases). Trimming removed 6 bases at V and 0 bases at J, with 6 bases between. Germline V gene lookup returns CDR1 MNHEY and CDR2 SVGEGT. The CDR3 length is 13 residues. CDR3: CASSTSSYNEQFF. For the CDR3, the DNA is TGTGCCAGCAGCACTAGCTCCTACAATGAGCAGTTCTTC.

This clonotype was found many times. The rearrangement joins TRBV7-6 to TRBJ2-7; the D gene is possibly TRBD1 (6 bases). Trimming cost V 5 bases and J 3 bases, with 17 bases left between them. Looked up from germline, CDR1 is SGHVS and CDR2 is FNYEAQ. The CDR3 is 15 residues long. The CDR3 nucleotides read TGTGCCAGCAGCCCCGGGACATCGGTGTTCTACGAGCAGTACTTC. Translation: CASSPGTSVFYEQYF.

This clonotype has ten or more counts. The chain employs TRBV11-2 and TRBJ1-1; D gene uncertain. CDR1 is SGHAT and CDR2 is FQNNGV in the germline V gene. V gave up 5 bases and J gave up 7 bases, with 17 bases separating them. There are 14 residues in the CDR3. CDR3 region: CASSLPSPLGEAFF. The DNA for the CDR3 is TGTGCCAGCAGCCTCCCTAGTCCCCTTGGTGAAGCTTTCTTT.

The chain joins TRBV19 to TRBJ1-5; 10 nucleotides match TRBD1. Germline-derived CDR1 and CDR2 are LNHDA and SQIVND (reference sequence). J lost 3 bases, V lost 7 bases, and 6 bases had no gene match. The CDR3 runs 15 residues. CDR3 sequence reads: CASTPTGGNNQPQHF. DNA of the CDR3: TGTGCCAGTACTCCGACAGGGGGCAACAATCAGCCCCAGCATTTT.

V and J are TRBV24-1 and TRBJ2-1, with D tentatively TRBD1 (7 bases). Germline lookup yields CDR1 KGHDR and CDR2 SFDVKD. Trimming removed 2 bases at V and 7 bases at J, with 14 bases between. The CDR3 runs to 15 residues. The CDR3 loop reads CATSDSGRGVNEQFF. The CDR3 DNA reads TGTGCCACCAGTGATTCAGGCAGGGGGGTTAATGAGCAGTTCTTC.

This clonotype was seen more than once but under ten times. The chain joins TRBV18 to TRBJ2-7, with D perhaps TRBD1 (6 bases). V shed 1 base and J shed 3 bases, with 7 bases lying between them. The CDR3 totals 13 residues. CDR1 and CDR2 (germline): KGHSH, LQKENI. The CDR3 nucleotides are TGTGCCAGCTCACCACGACAGGACTACGAGCAGTACTTC. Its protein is CASSPRQDYEQYF.

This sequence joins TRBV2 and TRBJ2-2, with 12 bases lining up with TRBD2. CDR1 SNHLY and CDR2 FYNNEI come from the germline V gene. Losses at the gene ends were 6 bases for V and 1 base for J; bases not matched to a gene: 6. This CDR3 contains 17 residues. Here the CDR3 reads CASSTQLAGGNTGELFF. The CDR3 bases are TGTGCCAGCAGCACTCAACTAGCGGGGGGGAACACCGGGGAGCTGTTTTTT.